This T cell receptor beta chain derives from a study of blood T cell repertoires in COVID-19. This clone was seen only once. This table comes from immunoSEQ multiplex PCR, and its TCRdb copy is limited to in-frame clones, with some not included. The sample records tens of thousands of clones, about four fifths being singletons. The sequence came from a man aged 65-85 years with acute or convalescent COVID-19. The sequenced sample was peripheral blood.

The CDR3 here is CSASPRGSALHF. The CDR3 DNA is TGCAGTGCTAGTCCCCGGGGATCGGCCCTCCACTTT. The chain combines TRBV20-1 with TRBJ1-6, with D unresolved. Per germline, CDR1 DFQATT and CDR2 SNEGSKA (reference sequence). With 3 bases removed from V and 14 bases from J, the gap between germline ends came to 14 bases. CDR3 length: 12 residues.